The source of this T cell receptor (beta chain) is a study of lymphopenia after photon versus proton radiotherapy. This CDR3 is 13 amino acids long. Germline lookup yields CDR1 WSHSY and CDR2 SAAADI. V gave up 2 bases and J gave up 2 bases, with 6 bases separating them. The method was immunoSEQ multiplex PCR; TCRdb's version includes in-frame clones alone and lacks a portion of them. The data show 30,000 or so clones, around nine tenths seen once. This clone has only one observation. Antigen: not known. Whole-study results and caveats: A bigger post-nadir fall in TCR diversity correlated inversely with survival time in deceased patients. Authors raise, but do not show, better survival with proton therapy. Post-nadir diversity loss with photons came from oligoclonal expansion, particularly CD8+ Temra cells.

Here the sequenced sample was peripheral blood, taken from a patient treated with proton-based radiotherapy. This TCR was recovered from an older woman with cholangiocarcinoma. Some clones in this sample may be carry-over from other donors' samples. The genes are TRBV10-2 and TRBJ1-1; no definite D call. The CDR3, as DNA: TGCGCCAGCAGTGAGACGACCAACACTGAAGCTTTCTTT. This translates into CASSETTNTEAFF.